The entry below describes one TCR beta chain. Stable hyperthyroidism: no ophthalmopathy progression over 18 months of follow-up. Amplified TCR beta CDR3 regions came from RNA transcripts. The study used the HTBI primer set for a first-round RT-PCR of the TCR CDR3. MiXCR, run by TCRdb on the multiplex PCR reads, gives a single entry per CDR3 protein. The table includes around 350,000 distinct CDR3 sequences, roughly 25% detected once. The CDR3 is 14 residues long. V was shortened by 5 bases and J by 4 bases, with 13 bases between the two germline ends. CDR1 is LGHNA and CDR2 is YNFKEQ in the germline V gene. The sample is drawn from a study of T cells in Graves' hyperthyroidism and ophthalmopathy.

Source material: blood. This sequence originates from a man aged 45 to 65 with Graves' hyperthyroidism. This chain links TRBV4-2 with TRBJ2-3; perhaps TRBD2 as D (5 bases). The CDR3 loop reads CASSGGRGSDTQYF. The CDR3 DNA reads as TGTGCCAGCAGCGGTGGACGGGGATCAGATACGCAGTATTTT.